The 2 T cell receptor beta chains reported below all come from one sample, sequenced in a study of blood T cell repertoires in COVID-19 (TCRdb year 2020). The library came from the immunoSEQ multiplex PCR assay. TCRdb limited this immuneACCESS table to in-frame rearrangements with V and J called. A share of clones is missing; checked studies link under half to unresolved V genes, and the rest is unexplained. For this sample the table gives 170,000 or so clones, of which 75% to 80% were detected only once. Of the sample, about 26% falls within the top ten clones. The material sequenced was peripheral blood. Receptors originate from a woman in her 70s with acute or convalescent COVID-19.

This sequence joins TRBV29-1 and TRBJ2-3; no clear D. CDR1 SQVTM and CDR2 ANQGSEA come from the germline V gene. Trimming left V 4 bases short and J 2 bases short, with 4 bases between. CDR3 length: 11 amino acids. The CDR3 spells CSVAFTDTQYF. In DNA, the CDR3 is TGCAGCGTTGCCTTCACAGATACGCAGTATTTT.

The chain recombines TRBV6-1 with TRBJ1-5; TRBD1 matches at 7 bases. V was clipped by 4 bases and J by 6 bases; unmatched bases: 12. The germline V gene encodes CDR1 MNHNS and CDR2 SASEGT. The CDR3 sequence is 16 residues long. CDR3 in amino acids: CASSGRQGWGGQPQHF. The CDR3 DNA reads as TGTGCCAGCAGTGGACGACAGGGTTGGGGCGGTCAGCCCCAGCATTTT.